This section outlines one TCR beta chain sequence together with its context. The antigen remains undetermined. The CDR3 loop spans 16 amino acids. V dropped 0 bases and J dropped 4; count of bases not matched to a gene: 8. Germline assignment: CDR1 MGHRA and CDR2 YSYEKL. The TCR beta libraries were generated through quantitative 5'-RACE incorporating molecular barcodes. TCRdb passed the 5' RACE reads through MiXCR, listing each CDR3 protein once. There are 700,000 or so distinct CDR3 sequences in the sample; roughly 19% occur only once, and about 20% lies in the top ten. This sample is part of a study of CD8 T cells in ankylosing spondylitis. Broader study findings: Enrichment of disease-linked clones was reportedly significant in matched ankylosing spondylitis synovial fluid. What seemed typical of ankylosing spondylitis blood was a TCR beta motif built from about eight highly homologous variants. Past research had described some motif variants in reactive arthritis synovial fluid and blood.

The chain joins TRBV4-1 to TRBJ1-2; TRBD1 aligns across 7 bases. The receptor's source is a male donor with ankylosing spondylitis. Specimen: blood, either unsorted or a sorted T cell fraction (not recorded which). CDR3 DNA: TGCGCCAGCAGCCAAGATCTAGACAGGGAGACCTATGGCTACACCTTC. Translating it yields CASSQDLDRETYGYTF.